This T cell receptor beta chain was identified in a study of cytomegalovirus exposure and HLA in healthy donors. Study-wide points: In a later analysis, at a false discovery rate of 0.05, 16,951 TCR beta sequences were associated with HLA alleles.

The CDR3 is made up of 16 amino acids. The V gene's germline CDR1 is LNHDA and CDR2 SQIVND (reference sequence). J was trimmed by 3 bases and V by 7 bases; bases with no gene match: 12. The PCR employed 60 Vbeta primers together with 13 Jbeta primers. Only in-frame clones appear in the TCRdb table, and some are missing; sequencing was by immunoSEQ multiplex PCR. This sample has fewer than 200,000 clones; about three quarters occur once, and the top ten carry around 1%. This clone was seen more than once but under ten times. Its specificity is not known. This sequence joins TRBV19 and TRBJ1-5, with 7 nucleotides matching TRBD1. The sequenced sample was PBMCs. The sequence was collected from a woman aged 45 to 65 in good health and CMV-seropositive. The chain's CDR3 is CASTRQGRMNNQPQHF. The CDR3 nucleotides read TGTGCCAGTACTAGACAGGGACGAATGAACAATCAGCCCCAGCATTTT.